Sequencing of this TCR beta chain was carried out in a study of identical twins. General observations from the study: Interpretation of the results relied on cross-sectional statistical analysis and not on following the same donors.

The donors were all healthy and Caucasian. This clonotype was found many times. Its antigen is not known. In germline, CDR1 is SGHAT, CDR2 FQNNGV. The J segment lost 3 bases and the V segment lost 1 base, leaving 4 bases of the junction unmatched. This CDR3 has 16 residues. TCRdb redid the calling of the 5' RACE reads with MiXCR, one entry per CDR3 protein. The repertoire holds over 250,000 distinct CDR3 sequences, roughly 10% seen once, with roughly 6.8% in the top ten. This sample also belongs to another study, concerning yellow fever vaccine responses in identical twins.

Sequenced sample: CD8+ T cells sorted from blood. The rearrangement links TRBV11-2 to TRBJ2-7; TRBD2 aligns across 12 bases. The clonotype comes from a woman younger than 30 in good health. DNA of the CDR3: TGTGCCAGCAGCTTAGTGCTAGCGGGGGGGCTCTACGAGCAGTACTTC. Amino acid sequence: CASSLVLAGGLYEQYF.